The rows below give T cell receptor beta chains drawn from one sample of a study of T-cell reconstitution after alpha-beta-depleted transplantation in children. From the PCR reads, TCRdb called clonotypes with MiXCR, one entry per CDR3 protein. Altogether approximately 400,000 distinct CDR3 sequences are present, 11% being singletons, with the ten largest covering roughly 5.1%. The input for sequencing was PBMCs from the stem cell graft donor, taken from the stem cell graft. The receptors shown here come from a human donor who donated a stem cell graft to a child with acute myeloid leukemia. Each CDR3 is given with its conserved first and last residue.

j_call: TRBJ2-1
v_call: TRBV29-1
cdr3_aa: CSVVRAPFSPGLYNEQFF

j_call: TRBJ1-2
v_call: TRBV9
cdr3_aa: CASRDTRYYGYTF

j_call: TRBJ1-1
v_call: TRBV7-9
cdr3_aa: CASSLAPTGNRAEAFF

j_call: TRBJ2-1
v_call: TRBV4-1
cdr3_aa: CASSQDRQPRDEQFF

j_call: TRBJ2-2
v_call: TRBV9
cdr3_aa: CASSPLAGGISGELFF

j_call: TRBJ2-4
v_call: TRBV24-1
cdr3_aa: CATSDPPGTFQYF

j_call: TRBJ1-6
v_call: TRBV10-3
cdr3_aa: CAISESRGLRNSPLHF

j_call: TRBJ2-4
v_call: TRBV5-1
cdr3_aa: CASSLANGLVAKNIQYF

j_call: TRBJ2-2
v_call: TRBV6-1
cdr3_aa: CASTPATSFAGELFF

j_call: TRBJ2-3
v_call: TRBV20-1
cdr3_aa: CSASRASGLTDTQYF

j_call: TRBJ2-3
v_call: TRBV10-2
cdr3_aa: CASSEFDSGVADTQYF

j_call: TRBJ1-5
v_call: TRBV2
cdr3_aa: CATSREGPNQPQHF

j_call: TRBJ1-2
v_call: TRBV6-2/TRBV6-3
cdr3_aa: CASSYAAVTDHYGYTF

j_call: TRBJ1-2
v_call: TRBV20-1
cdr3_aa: CSARHNGGYTF

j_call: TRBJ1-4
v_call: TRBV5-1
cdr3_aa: CASSTEARGVEKLFF